This T cell receptor beta chain was retrieved from a study of a mutant IDH1 vaccine in newly diagnosed glioma. Study overall: The sex distribution of treated patients was about 60% male and roughly 40% female, with a mean age of roughly 40 years.

Germline CDR1 and CDR2: LNHDA and SQIVND (reference sequence). V lost 3 bases, J lost 5 bases, and 3 bases stayed unmatched. This CDR3 spans 14 amino acids. The time point was: week 11, during vaccination. Vaccinated patients received 300 ug of mutant IDH1 20-mer peptide per dose, with topical imiquimod. Each astrocytoma in the donors was new, WHO grade 3 or 4, IDH1-mutant and ATRX-lost. The table came from immunoSEQ multiplex PCR; TCRdb's copy has only in-frame clones and leaves some out. The sample consists of approximately 64,000 clones, roughly 83% of them appearing once. This clone was recorded a few times. Its antigen is not identified.

The sequenced sample was PBMCs, obtained from a glioma patient whose treatment included an IDH1 peptide vaccine. This chain uses TRBV19 with TRBJ1-1, with 10 bases identical to TRBD1. The sequence came from a woman aged 45-65 years with glioma. The CDR3 DNA reads TGTGCCAGTAGTATCACGGACAGGGGGACTGAAGCTTTCTTT. It yields the protein CASSITDRGTEAFF. Complete variable domain (other parts from reference TRBV19 and TRBJ1-1): DGGITQSPKYLFRKEGQNVTLSCEQNLNHDAMYWYRQDPGQGLRLIYYSQIVNDFQKGDIAEGYSVSREKKESFPLTVTSAQKNPTAFYLCASSITDRGTEAFFGQGTRLTVV.